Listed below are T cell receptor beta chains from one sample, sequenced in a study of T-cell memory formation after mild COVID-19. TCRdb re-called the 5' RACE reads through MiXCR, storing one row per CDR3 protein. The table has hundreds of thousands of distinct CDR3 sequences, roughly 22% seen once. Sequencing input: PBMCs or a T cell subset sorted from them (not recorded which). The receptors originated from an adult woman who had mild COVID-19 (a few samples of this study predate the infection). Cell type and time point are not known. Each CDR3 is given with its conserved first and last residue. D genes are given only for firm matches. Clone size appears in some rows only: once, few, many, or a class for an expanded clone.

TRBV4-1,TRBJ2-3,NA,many,CASSQAASTDTQYF,TGCGCCAGCAGCCAAGCAGCTAGCACAGATACGCAGTATTTT
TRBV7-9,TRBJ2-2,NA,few,CASSLLALANTGELFF,TGTGCCAGCAGCTTACTAGCGCTCGCGAACACCGGGGAGCTGTTTTTT
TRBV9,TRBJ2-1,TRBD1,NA,CASSVEGQTYNEQFF,TGTGCCAGCAGCGTAGAGGGACAGACCTACAATGAGCAGTTCTTC
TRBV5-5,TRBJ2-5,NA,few,CASSLESRETQYF,TGTGCCAGCAGCTTGGAGTCCCGGGAGACCCAGTACTTC
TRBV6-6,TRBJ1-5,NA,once,CASSSDLKGSNQPQHF,TGTGCCAGCAGTTCCGACCTGAAGGGGAGCAATCAGCCCCAGCATTTT
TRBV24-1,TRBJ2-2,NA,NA,CATSDSMTGELFF,TGTGCCACCAGTGATTCCATGACCGGGGAGCTGTTTTTT
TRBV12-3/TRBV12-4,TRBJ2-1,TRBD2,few,CASSRSPGAGTRNEQFF,TGTGCCAGCAGCCGGAGCCCGGGAGCGGGAACAAGGAATGAGCAGTTCTTC
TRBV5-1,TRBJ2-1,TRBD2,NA,CASSWGSGRAYNEQFF,TGCGCCAGCAGCTGGGGGAGCGGGAGGGCCTACAATGAGCAGTTCTTC
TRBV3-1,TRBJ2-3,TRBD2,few,CASSQDPSGTTDTQYF,TGTGCCAGCAGCCAAGATCCAAGCGGGACCACAGATACGCAGTATTTT
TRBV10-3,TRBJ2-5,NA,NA,CAISPSGYQETQYF,TGTGCCATCAGCCCATCCGGATACCAAGAGACCCAGTACTTC
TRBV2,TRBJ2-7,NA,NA,CASSDFRGEQYF,TGTGCCAGCAGTGATTTCAGGGGCGAGCAGTACTTC
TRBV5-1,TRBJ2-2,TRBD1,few,CASRSGQGTAGELFF,TGCGCCAGCAGAAGTGGACAGGGGACGGCCGGGGAGCTGTTTTTT
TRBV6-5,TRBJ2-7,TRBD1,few,CASSYGTGITYEQYF,TGTGCCAGCAGTTACGGGACAGGGATTACCTACGAGCAGTACTTC
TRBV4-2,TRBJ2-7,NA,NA,CASSQDGLGGEQYF,TGTGCCAGCAGCCAAGACGGTCTGGGGGGTGAGCAGTACTTC
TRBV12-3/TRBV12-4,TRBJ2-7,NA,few,CASSQAGATYEQYF,TGTGCCAGCAGTCAAGCCGGGGCCACCTACGAGCAGTACTTC
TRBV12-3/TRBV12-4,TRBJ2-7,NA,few,CASSLGGLANPYEQYF,TGTGCCAGCAGTTTAGGAGGGCTAGCAAATCCCTACGAGCAGTACTTC
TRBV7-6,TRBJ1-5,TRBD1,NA,CASSRDSGSNQPQHF,TGTGCCAGCAGCCGGGACAGTGGGAGCAATCAGCCCCAGCATTTT
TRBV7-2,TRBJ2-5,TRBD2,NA,CASSHQGTSGGTQYF,TGTGCCAGCAGCCACCAGGGGACTAGCGGGGGGACCCAGTACTTC
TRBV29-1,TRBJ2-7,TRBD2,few,CSVGPPGGPYEQYF,TGCAGCGTCGGCCCCCCGGGGGGTCCCTACGAGCAGTACTTC
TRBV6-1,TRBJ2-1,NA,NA,CASSPVAHEQFF,TGTGCCAGCTCCCCTGTGGCCCATGAGCAGTTCTTC
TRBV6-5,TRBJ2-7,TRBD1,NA,CASTQGAGNSYEQYF,TGTGCCAGCACTCAGGGGGCAGGGAATTCCTACGAGCAGTACTTC
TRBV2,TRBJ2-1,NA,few,CASSKGPREIYNEQFF,TGTGCCAGCAGTAAGGGTCCCCGAGAGATCTACAATGAGCAGTTCTTC
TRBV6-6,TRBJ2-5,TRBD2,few,CASSPGGAGSISRETQYF,TGTGCCAGCAGTCCCGGGGGGGCCGGATCGATCTCTAGAGAGACCCAGTACTTC
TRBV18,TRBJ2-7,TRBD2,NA,CASSPTRDYYEQYF,TGTGCCAGCTCACCTACCAGGGACTACTACGAGCAGTACTTC
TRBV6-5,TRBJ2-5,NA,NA,CASSYGGGETQYF,TGTGCCAGCAGTTACGGGGGTGGAGAGACCCAGTACTTC
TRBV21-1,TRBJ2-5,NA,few,CASSKPRDWETQYF,TGTGCCAGCAGCAAACCAAGGGACTGGGAGACCCAGTACTTC
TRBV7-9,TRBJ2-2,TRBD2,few,CASIGGRSGVNTGELFF,TGTGCCAGCATCGGGGGTCGTAGCGGGGTGAACACCGGGGAGCTGTTTTTT
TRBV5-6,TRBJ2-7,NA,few,CASSNPGAFFEQYF,TGTGCCAGCAGTAATCCGGGGGCTTTCTTCGAGCAGTACTTC
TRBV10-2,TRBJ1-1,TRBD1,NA,CASSEADWTGIKTEAFF,TGCGCCAGCAGTGAGGCGGATTGGACAGGGATAAAAACTGAAGCTTTCTTT
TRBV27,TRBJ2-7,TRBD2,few,CASSFQSGSSYEQYF,TGTGCCAGCAGTTTTCAGAGCGGGAGCTCCTACGAGCAGTACTTC
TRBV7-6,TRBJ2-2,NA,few,CASSLGVNTGELFF,TGTGCCAGCAGCTTAGGGGTGAACACCGGGGAGCTGTTTTTT
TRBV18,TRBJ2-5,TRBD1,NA,CASSRGQGSDQYF,TGTGCCAGCTCACGTGGACAGGGGAGTGACCAGTACTTC
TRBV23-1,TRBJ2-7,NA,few,CASTCPAVCHEQYF,TGCGCCAGCACTTGTCCGGCTGTCTGCCACGAGCAGTACTTC
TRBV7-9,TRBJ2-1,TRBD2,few,CASSLYGTSGKFFDEQFF,TGTGCCAGCAGCTTATATGGGACTAGCGGGAAATTTTTCGATGAGCAGTTCTTC
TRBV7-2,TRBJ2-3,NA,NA,CASSLAGLDSTDTQYF,TGTGCCAGCAGCTTAGCGGGGTTGGATAGCACAGATACGCAGTATTTT
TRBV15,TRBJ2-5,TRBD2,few,CATSKGLAEHQETQYF,TGTGCCACCAGCAAGGGACTAGCGGAACACCAAGAGACCCAGTACTTC
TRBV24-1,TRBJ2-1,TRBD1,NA,CATSEPGQGGNEQFF,TGTGCCACCAGTGAGCCGGGACAGGGCGGCAATGAGCAGTTCTTC
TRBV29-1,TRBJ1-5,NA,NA,CSARGDLDQPQHF,TGCAGCGCAAGGGGGGATTTGGATCAGCCCCAGCATTTT
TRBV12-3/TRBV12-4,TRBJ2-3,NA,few,CASSLVTGKGTDTQYF,TGTGCCAGCAGTTTAGTTACAGGCAAGGGCACAGATACGCAGTATTTT
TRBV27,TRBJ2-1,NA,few,CASSLDQDSSPPNEQFF,TGTGCCAGCAGTTTGGATCAGGACTCCTCTCCTCCCAATGAGCAGTTCTTC
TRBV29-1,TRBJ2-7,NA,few,CSVEVRDSYEQYF,TGCAGCGTTGAAGTCCGGGATTCCTACGAGCAGTACTTC
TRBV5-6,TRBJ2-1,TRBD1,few,CASSLPRQGLTYNEQFF,TGTGCCAGCAGCCTTCCCCGACAGGGCCTCACCTACAATGAGCAGTTCTTC
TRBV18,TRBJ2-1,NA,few,CASSTSHEQFF,TGTGCCAGCTCAACTTCCCATGAGCAGTTCTTC
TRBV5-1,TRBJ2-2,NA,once,CASSLSAGANTGELFF,TGCGCCAGCAGCTTGTCTGCAGGGGCGAACACCGGGGAGCTGTTTTTT
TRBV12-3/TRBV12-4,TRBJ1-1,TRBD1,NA,CASSPQTGSLTEAFF,TGTGCCAGCAGTCCTCAGACAGGGTCTCTCACTGAAGCTTTCTTT
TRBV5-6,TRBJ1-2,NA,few,CASSFMQTGYTF,TGTGCCAGCAGCTTCATGCAGACTGGCTACACCTTC
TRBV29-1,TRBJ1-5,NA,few,CSVANLNQPQHF,TGCAGCGTTGCAAACCTTAATCAGCCCCAGCATTTT
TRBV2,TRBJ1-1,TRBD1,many,CASSSAGTGERGTEAFF,TGTGCCAGCAGTAGCGCCGGGACAGGGGAGAGGGGCACTGAAGCTTTCTTT
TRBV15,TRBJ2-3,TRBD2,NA,CATSRAGTSGRDTQYF,TGTGCCACCAGCCGCGCGGGGACTAGCGGGAGAGATACGCAGTATTTT
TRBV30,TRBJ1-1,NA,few,CAWGRPGGDTEAFF,TGTGCCTGGGGCCGCCCGGGGGGGGACACTGAAGCTTTCTTT
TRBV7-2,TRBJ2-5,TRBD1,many,CASSQDRGRETQYF,TGTGCCAGCAGCCAGGACAGGGGGAGAGAGACCCAGTACTTC
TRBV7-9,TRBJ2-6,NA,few,CASSKQGDSSGANVLTF,TGTGCCAGCAGTAAACAGGGAGATTCGTCTGGGGCCAACGTCCTGACTTTC
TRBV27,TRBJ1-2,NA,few,CASSPSTSLEGYTF,TGTGCCAGCAGTCCCTCGACGTCTTTGGAGGGCTACACCTTC
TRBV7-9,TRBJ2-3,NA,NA,CASSLGLTGTDTQYF,TGTGCCAGCAGCTTGGGCCTTACGGGCACAGATACGCAGTATTTT
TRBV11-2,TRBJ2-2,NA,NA,CASHNTGELFF,TGTGCCAGTCACAACACCGGGGAGCTGTTTTTT
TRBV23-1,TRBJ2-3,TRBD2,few,CASSLTSRRGDTQYF,TGCGCCAGCAGTCTGACTAGCAGGAGGGGAGATACGCAGTATTTT
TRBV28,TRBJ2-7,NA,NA,CASSWSLYAGGSVFYEQYF,TGTGCCAGCAGTTGGTCACTGTACGCCGGTGGCAGCGTCTTCTACGAGCAGTACTTC